A single sample is the source of the 28 T cell receptor beta chains below, sequenced in a study of response to subunit inactivated influenza vaccine. Using its own MiXCR run on the RT-PCR reads, TCRdb lists one record per CDR3 protein. The profile shows roughly 700,000 distinct CDR3 sequences, approximately 13% of them singletons. The sample consisted of PBMCs from blood, taken 14 days before vaccination. The source of these receptors is a man aged 50-59 years who received an inactivated influenza vaccine.

The sample holds a few counts of this clonotype. The chain employs TRBV4-3 and TRBJ2-7; 10 bases are a match to TRBD2. The CDR3 spans 15 residues. Germline trimming cut 3 bases from V and 5 bases from J; bases unmatched to any gene: 7. In germline, CDR1 is LGHNA, CDR2 YSLEER. This chain's CDR3 is CASSQKSSGSNEQYF. In DNA, the CDR3 is TGCGCCAGCAGCCAGAAATCTAGCGGGAGTAACGAGCAGTACTTC.

Comment on this clonotype: Germline is not matched at one junction end, which may reflect a read error. The gene calls are TRBV5-5 and TRBJ1-2, with 9 bases fitting TRBD1. The CDR3 has 15 amino acids. Germline values: CDR1 SGHKS, CDR2 YYEKEE (reference sequence). The CDR3 is CASNQPGTGNFGYTF. In DNA, the CDR3 is TGTGCCAGCAACCAACCCGGGACAGGGAACTTTGGCTACACCTTC.

The chain has TRBV14 and TRBJ1-1; D may be TRBD1 (6 bases). Trimming shortened V by 4 bases and J by 6 bases, and 15 bases separated the two germline ends. The germline CDR1 and CDR2 sequences are SGHDN and FVKESK. This CDR3 has 14 amino acids. In nucleotides, the CDR3 is TGTGCCAGCAGCCGAGGACAGTTTAGCTCTGAAGCTTTCTTT. Translation: CASSRGQFSSEAFF.

This clonotype was seen more than once but under ten times. The V and J genes are TRBV28 and TRBJ2-3; D is ambiguous. V was cut by 2 bases and J by 0 bases, with 9 bases left in between. The CDR3 contains 15 residues. Germline V CDR1 and CDR2: MDHEN, SYDVKM. CDR3 amino acids: CASSLRAVSTDTQYF. The CDR3 region has the DNA TGTGCCAGCAGTTTACGAGCAGTTAGCACAGATACGCAGTATTTT.

This clonotype was seen at least ten times. This chain connects TRBV25-1 to TRBJ2-2, with D possibly being TRBD1 (5 bases). The ends were cut back, 6 bases at V and 7 bases at J, with 18 bases in the middle. This CDR3 has 15 residues. CDR1 and CDR2 from the germline V gene are MGHDK and SYGVNS. The CDR3 is CASRATRDLVGELFF. CDR3 nucleotides: TGTGCCAGCAGGGCGACCAGGGATTTGGTCGGGGAGCTGTTTTTT.

This clonotype has at least ten counts. CDR3 loop: CASSIGPGSNQPQHF. As DNA, the CDR3 is TGCGCCAGCAGCATCGGACCCGGGAGCAATCAGCCCCAGCATTTT. The genes are TRBV5-1 and TRBJ1-5, with D uncertain. Germline V gene sequence: CDR1 SGHRS, CDR2 YFSETQ. Trimming shortened V by 4 bases and J by 1 base, and 12 bases separated the two germline ends. This CDR3 contains 15 residues. The full variable domain, completed using reference TRBV5-1 and TRBJ1-5, is KAGVTQTPRYLIKTRGQQVTLSCSPISGHRSVSWYQQTPGQGLQFLFEYFSETQRNKGNFPGRFSGRQFSNSRSEMNVSTLELGDSALYLCASSIGPGSNQPQHFGDGTRLSIL.

J is TRBJ1-6 and V is TRBV7-2, with D possibly being TRBD1 (5 bases). The CDR3 has 13 residues. The germline gives CDR1 SGHTA, CDR2 FQGNSA. Trimming took 6 bases from V and 6 from J, leaving 9 bases between them. The CDR3 bases are TGTGCCAGCAGGAGACAGTTTAATTCACCCCTCCACTTT. Amino acids: CASRRQFNSPLHF.

This clonotype was seen more than once but under ten times. CDR3 DNA sequence: TGCGCCAGCAGCTCCATAGGGCTTGCCGGCGGGACCCAGTACTTC. Translated, it gives CASSSIGLAGGTQYF. The J gene is TRBJ2-5, the V gene TRBV5-1; unclear D gene. The CDR3 extends over 15 amino acids. Trimming shortened V by 3 bases and J by 7 bases, and 19 bases separated the two germline ends. The germline V gene has CDR1 SGHRS and CDR2 YFSETQ.

This clonotype was detected a few times. The V and J genes are TRBV20-1 and TRBJ2-7; 8 bases line up with TRBD1. With 3 bases clipped from V and 2 bases from J, the junction kept 3 bases outside the gene matches. This CDR3 has 13 residues. CDR1 DFQATT and CDR2 SNEGSKA come from the germline V gene (reference sequence). The CDR3 nucleotides are TGCAGTGCTAGTGGGGACAGGACCTACGAGCAGTACTTC. Encoded protein: CSASGDRTYEQYF.

This clonotype was observed a few times. This rearrangement joins TRBV5-1 to TRBJ1-5; 7 positions agree with TRBD1. The CDR3 consists of 14 residues. V shed 4 bases and J 6 bases; nucleotides not matched to a gene: 7. The germline V gene has CDR1 SGHRS and CDR2 YFSETQ. Here the CDR3 DNA reads TGCGCCAGCAGCCCTGACAGGGAAGGTCAGCCCCAGCATTTT. Translation gives CASSPDREGQPQHF.

This clonotype has just a few counts. The chain has TRBV6-2 or TRBV6-3 and TRBJ2-7; 14 bases line up with TRBD2. Germline values: CDR1 MNHEY, CDR2 SVGEGT. The CDR3 has 15 amino acids. The V segment lost 2 bases and the J segment 6 bases; nucleotides outside the gene matches: 3. CDR3 residues: CASSYRGLAGVEQYF. The CDR3 DNA reads TGTGCCAGCAGTTACCGGGGACTAGCGGGAGTCGAGCAGTACTTC.

This clonotype was counted many times. The chain links TRBV4-1 to TRBJ1-3; D is uncertain. The CDR3 loop spans 15 amino acids. Germline loops: CDR1 MGHRA, CDR2 YSYEKL. Trimming removed 3 bases at V and 0 bases at J, with 9 bases between. DNA for the CDR3: TGCGCCAGCAGCCAGGGAATGGGCTCTGGAAACACCATATATTTT. This translates into CASSQGMGSGNTIYF.

This clonotype was counted many times. The chain recombines TRBV12-3 or TRBV12-4 with TRBJ2-1, with D hard to call. Trimming shortened V by 8 bases and J by 2 bases, and 4 bases separated the two germline ends. The CDR3 length is 11 residues. The CDR3 coding sequence is TGTGCCAGCCGCCCCTACAATGAGCAGTTCTTC. This translates into CASRPYNEQFF.

This clonotype has only a few counts. This sequence joins TRBV4-1 and TRBJ2-4; D perhaps matches TRBD1 (8 bases). CDR1 is MGHRA, CDR2 YSYEKL, per germline. Trimming removed 1 base from V and 8 bases from J, with 15 bases in between. The CDR3 is 15 residues long. The CDR3 spells CASSQVQGGRYIQYF. The CDR3 DNA is TGCGCCAGCAGCCAAGTACAGGGGGGGAGGTACATTCAGTACTTC.

The chain couples TRBV29-1 to TRBJ2-1, with D unresolved. CDR1 SQVTM and CDR2 ANQGSEA come from the germline V gene. The V and J ends lost 4 bases and 4 bases respectively, with 11 bases between them. The CDR3 runs 13 residues. The CDR3 sequence: CSVVTNLYNEQFF. The CDR3 nucleotides read TGCAGCGTTGTTACTAATCTGTACAATGAGCAGTTCTTC.

The V call is TRBV4-3, the J call TRBJ1-1; a weak D match, TRBD1 (6 bases). CDR1 LGHNA and CDR2 YSLEER come from the germline V gene. The V end was cut by 0 bases, the J end by 8 bases, with 13 bases between. The CDR3 totals 14 residues. CDR3 region: CASSQETGPQEAFF. The CDR3 nucleotides read TGCGCCAGCAGCCAAGAGACAGGACCCCAGGAAGCTTTCTTT.

V and J are TRBV14 and TRBJ2-1; TRBD1 aligns across 9 bases. Germline V gives CDR1 SGHDN, CDR2 FVKESK. This CDR3 is built from 16 residues. V lost 0 bases and J lost 4; bases outside the gene matches: 4. CDR3 amino acids: CASSQDTGGYYNEQFF. The CDR3 nucleotides are TGTGCCAGCAGCCAAGATACAGGGGGCTATTACAATGAGCAGTTCTTC.

The sample holds a few counts of this clonotype. The V gene is TRBV6-1, the J gene TRBJ2-2; a weak D match, TRBD2 (6 bases). V gave up 8 bases and J gave up 2 bases, with 9 bases separating them. Germline-derived CDR1 and CDR2 are MNHNS and SASEGT. The CDR3 covers 13 residues. CDR3 nucleotides: TGTGCCAGCCGACTAGTAAACACCGGGGAGCTGTTTTTT. Translation: CASRLVNTGELFF.

This clonotype has more than one count but fewer than ten. This sequence joins TRBV6-2 or TRBV6-3 and TRBJ1-5, with 9 positions matching TRBD1. CDR3 length: 16 amino acids. Germline assignment: CDR1 MNHEY and CDR2 SVGEGT. V gave up 5 bases and J gave up 6 bases; unmatched junction bases: 11. CDR3 in DNA: TGTGCCAGCAGTAAACCGGGACAGGGCGGCTCTCAGCCCCAGCATTTT. Translating it yields CASSKPGQGGSQPQHF.

A few counts support this clonotype. The chain is built from TRBV11-2 and TRBJ2-5, with 11 bases lining up with TRBD1. The CDR3 spans 17 residues. After removal of 5 bases from V and 5 bases from J, the junction contained 13 bases not matched to a gene. Per germline, CDR1 SGHAT and CDR2 FQNNGV. The CDR3 loop reads CASSAAGTGGIGETQYF. In DNA form, the CDR3 reads TGTGCCAGCAGCGCCGCCGGGACAGGGGGGATTGGGGAGACCCAGTACTTC.

The V call is TRBV19, the J call TRBJ2-1, with 8 bases that match TRBD2. The CDR3 runs to 14 residues. Unmatched junction bases numbered 4, after V lost 6 bases and J lost 3 bases. Germline lookup yields CDR1 LNHDA and CDR2 SQIVND (reference sequence). The CDR3 bases are TGTGCCAGTAGGCCCGGGACTAGCTACAATGAGCAGTTCTTC. This sequence encodes CASRPGTSYNEQFF.

This clonotype was recorded a few times. The genes are TRBV21-1 and TRBJ1-1; TRBD1 is taken as the D call from the table, unchecked against the DNA. TRBV21-1 is labeled a pseudogene. The CDR3 length is 14 residues. The CDR3 DNA sequence: TGTGCCAGCCTGTGGGGGAAAGGGGACACTGAAGCTTTCTTT. This translates into CASLWGKGDTEAFF.

With regard to this clonotype: The junction departs from germline at one end; a sequencing error may be responsible. V and J are TRBV11-2 and TRBJ1-2; maybe TRBD1 (5 bases). This CDR3 spans 12 amino acids. Germline V lookup: CDR1 SGHAT, CDR2 FQNNGV. The CDR3 sequence is CASSSGIVSTAF. CDR3 coding DNA: TGTGCCAGCAGCTCAGGGATTGTGTCTACAGCCTTC.

This clonotype was seen a handful of times. The gene calls are TRBV21-1 and TRBJ2-7; the listed D gene, TRBD2, was not tested against the DNA. TRBV21-1 is designated a pseudogene. This CDR3 is built from 15 residues. Here the CDR3 reads CASHPQRTSDYEQYF. CDR3 bases: TGTGCCAGCCATCCCCAAAGGACTAGCGACTACGAGCAGTACTTC.

This chain links TRBV5-1 with TRBJ2-1; TRBD1 aligns across 7 bases. After removal of 4 bases from V and 5 bases from J, the junction contained 9 bases not matched to a gene. The CDR3 has 15 amino acids. From germline, CDR1 is SGHRS and CDR2 YFSETQ. The CDR3 DNA reads as TGCGCCAGCAGCAGAGAACAGGGGACCAACAATGAGCAGTTCTTC. Amino acid sequence: CASSREQGTNNEQFF.

This clonotype has a handful of counts. The chain links TRBV15 to TRBJ2-7, with D perhaps TRBD1 (6 bases). CDR1 is LNHNV and CDR2 is YYDKDF in the germline V gene (reference sequence). The CDR3 loop spans 14 amino acids. Trimming took 3 bases from V and 2 from J, leaving 11 bases between them. CDR3 sequence: CATSRATGTYEQYF. In DNA, the CDR3 is TGTGCCACCAGCAGGGCAACAGGGACCTACGAGCAGTACTTC.

The chain has TRBV20-1 and TRBJ2-2; no reliable D call. The germline gives CDR1 DFQATT, CDR2 SNEGSKA (reference sequence). Trimming removed 1 base from V and 1 base from J, with 7 bases in between. The CDR3 consists of 14 residues. Here the CDR3 DNA reads TGCAGTGCTAGAGTATGGGGGAACACCGGGGAGCTGTTTTTT. Translating it yields CSARVWGNTGELFF.

This clonotype was counted ten times or more. The rearrangement joins TRBV4-3 to TRBJ2-4, with 11 bases aligning to TRBD2. CDR3 length: 15 amino acids. V shed 3 bases and J 8 bases; nucleotides not matched to a gene: 6. Germline V gene sequence: CDR1 LGHNA, CDR2 YSLEER. Here the CDR3 reads CASSHLAGGDHIQYF. Here the CDR3 DNA reads TGCGCCAGCAGCCATTTAGCGGGAGGGGATCACATTCAGTACTTC.